This T cell receptor (beta chain) was profiled in a study of blood T cell repertoires in COVID-19 (dated by TCRdb to 2019 to 2021). With regard to the full study: Samples covering the acute and convalescent phases of COVID-19 were provided by collaborators in the United States, Italy and Spain. The material from the prospective study consisted of cDNA or gDNA derived from T cells, B-cell-depleted T cells, or PBMCs. Where available, HLA class I and class II types were taken from metadata supplied by the sample provider and were not determined by assay-based typing. Subjects who had been exposed to COVID-19, were actively infected with it, or had recovered from it provided the deeply sampled blood TCRbeta repertoires that made up the dataset. The samples were drawn from the first 160 participants of the ongoing ImmuneRACE study and from about 1,200 subjects provided by 6 global collaborators. The sample metadata nearly always contained a de-identified subject ID, COVID-19 status, age in years and sex. The repertoires were released in a freely available public database meant as a resource for research on the immune response to SARS-CoV-2. General conclusions and limits of the study: Clinical and demographic metadata were provided uncurated, with the amount varying by source and participant.

Participants in the prospective study were enrolled through a virtual design, were aged roughly 18 to 100 years, and lived in about 25 United States geographic areas. In the prospective study, cohorts were assigned on the basis of participant-reported clinical history obtained from a screening survey and a study questionnaire. A participant counted as exposed if, within 2 weeks of entering the study, that participant had been in contact with someone who had a PCR-confirmed or clinician-diagnosed COVID-19 case. Mobile phlebotomists in the prospective study collected whole blood, serum and a nasopharyngeal or oropharyngeal swab from every participant. Additional blood draws and questionnaires over a roughly two-month period could optionally be provided by prospective study participants. Blood samples from the prospective study were shipped frozen or at room temperature prior to DNA extraction. Reading the germline V gene (reference sequence) gives CDR1 SGHKS and CDR2 YYEKEE. Taken from cysteine to phenylalanine, the CDR3 has 18 residues. The entry retains the CDR3 DNA only, 54 bases that are in frame from base 1. V loses 1 base of germline sequence and J loses 0 bases, and the interval between the two ends is 16 bases.

TCRbeta CDR3 regions were amplified from genomic DNA by means of the immunoSEQ Assay, a bias-controlled multiplex PCR. The study's processing was this. The number of nucleated cells in each sample was estimated by amplification of reference gene primers within the assay. To quantify the absolute abundance of each unique TCRbeta CDR3 rearrangement, sequence reads were collapsed and filtered. For each sample, productive Simpson clonality was calculated as the square root of Simpson's diversity index over productive rearrangements. As stored in TCRdb, this immuneACCESS dataset retains in-frame rearrangements with V and J assigned. A fraction of the clones does not appear; measured against another copy, unresolved V genes explain less than half of the discrepancy, and the remainder lacks a known reason. D and trimming were read from the DNA, whereas the V and J calls and clone size are those reported in that table. Within this sample are about 430,000 clones, with about 88% of them counted one time only. The ten most abundant clones make up approximately 1.5% of the sample.

This clone was seen only once. This clone's antigen is unknown. Base qualities were left out, and no much larger clone turns up one base away. The chain is encoded by TRBV5-5 joined to TRBJ1-4; TRBD1 could be the D gene, as 6 bases match. The specimen was PBMCs or T cells enriched from blood (not recorded which). This receptor was taken from a woman younger than 35 who had been exposed to COVID-19. At the DNA level, the sequence is TGTGCCAGCAGCTTGCGACAGGCTCATGATGCAACTAATGAAAAACTGTTTTTT. Translated, this is CASSLRQAHDATNEKLFF.